Listed below are T cell receptor beta chains from one sample, sequenced in a study of blood T cell repertoires in COVID-19. Sequenced by immunoSEQ multiplex PCR; TCRdb stores in-frame clones only, minus some. The data contain about 120,000 clones, less than 75% of them singletons. The sequencing sample was made of peripheral blood. Every receptor here comes from a human donor with acute or convalescent COVID-19. The donor label of this sample is uncertain. CDR3s include the opening cysteine and the closing phenylalanine or tryptophan. D genes are given only for firm matches. Some rows have no size entry. The others give once, few or many, or a class for an expanded clone.

J gene: TRBJ1-5
D gene: .
clone size: once
V gene: TRBV2
CDR3 DNA: TGTGCCAGCAGTGAATACGGGTATGGCAATCAGCCCCAGCATTTT
CDR3 protein: CASSEYGYGNQPQHF

J gene: TRBJ2-6
D gene: TRBD2
clone size: .
V gene: TRBV19
CDR3 DNA: TGTGCCAGTAGTATATGGACTAGCGCCTTCTCTGGGGCCAACGTCCTGACTTTC
CDR3 protein: CASSIWTSAFSGANVLTF

J gene: TRBJ1-3
D gene: .
clone size: few
V gene: TRBV18
CDR3 DNA: TGTGCCAGCTCTGACTTTACGGGATCCTCTGGAAACACCATATATTTT
CDR3 protein: CASSDFTGSSGNTIYF

J gene: TRBJ2-7
D gene: .
clone size: .
V gene: TRBV30
CDR3 DNA: TGTGCCTGGAGGACTCCCTGGGGCAGGGGCTACGAGCAGTACTTC
CDR3 protein: CAWRTPWGRGYEQYF

J gene: TRBJ1-1
D gene: .
clone size: .
V gene: TRBV2
CDR3 DNA: TGTGCCAGCAGTTTCACAGGGAACAGAGAAGCTTTCTTT
CDR3 protein: CASSFTGNREAFF

J gene: TRBJ2-6
D gene: .
clone size: .
V gene: TRBV11-2
CDR3 DNA: TGTGCCAGCAGTGGACTGACTGGGGCCAACGTCCTGACTTTC
CDR3 protein: CASSGLTGANVLTF

J gene: TRBJ1-4
D gene: TRBD1
clone size: .
V gene: TRBV19
CDR3 DNA: TGTGCCAGTAGTATTTTGATTGGGGACAGGAGAGCGGATGAAAAACTGTTTTTT
CDR3 protein: CASSILIGDRRADEKLFF

J gene: TRBJ1-4
D gene: TRBD1
clone size: .
V gene: TRBV9
CDR3 DNA: TGTGCCAGCAGCGGATCAGGGGGGCGCAGGGGTGAAAAACTGTTTTTT
CDR3 protein: CASSGSGGRRGEKLFF

J gene: TRBJ1-4
D gene: .
clone size: many
V gene: TRBV5-1
CDR3 DNA: TGCGCCAGCAGCCAAGGACACCCTAACTTGAATGAAAAACTGTTTTTT
CDR3 protein: CASSQGHPNLNEKLFF

J gene: TRBJ1-4
D gene: .
clone size: .
V gene: TRBV25-1
CDR3 DNA: TGTGCCAGCAGTGTTCCGGGGAATGAAAAACTGTTTTTT
CDR3 protein: CASSVPGNEKLFF

J gene: TRBJ2-5
D gene: .
clone size: few
V gene: TRBV3-1/TRBV3-2
CDR3 DNA: TGTGCCAGCAGCCAAGGATCAGGATTGTACCAAGAGACCCAGTACTTC
CDR3 protein: CASSQGSGLYQETQYF

J gene: TRBJ2-5
D gene: .
clone size: once
V gene: TRBV18
CDR3 DNA: TGTGCCAGCTCAATCGACAGTCGGGAGACCCAGTACTTC
CDR3 protein: CASSIDSRETQYF

J gene: TRBJ2-3
D gene: TRBD1
clone size: once
V gene: TRBV5-1
CDR3 DNA: TGCGCCAGCGGCCCCGGGACAGGGCCCCGCACAGATACGCAGTATTTT
CDR3 protein: CASGPGTGPRTDTQYF

J gene: TRBJ2-3
D gene: .
clone size: .
V gene: TRBV5-8
CDR3 DNA: TGTGCCAGCAGCCGGAGGGAAGATACGCAGTATTTT
CDR3 protein: CASSRREDTQYF

J gene: TRBJ2-5
D gene: TRBD1
clone size: .
V gene: TRBV10-3
CDR3 DNA: TGTGCCATCAGTGGGGGCTGGGGGCAGGGGGCGTTTGAGACCCAGTACTTC
CDR3 protein: CAISGGWGQGAFETQYF

J gene: TRBJ1-4
D gene: .
clone size: few
V gene: TRBV19
CDR3 DNA: TGTGCCAGTAGTCCCAGACAGCATGAAAAACTGTTTTTT
CDR3 protein: CASSPRQHEKLFF

J gene: TRBJ2-3
D gene: TRBD2
clone size: medium-sized
V gene: TRBV3-1/TRBV3-2
CDR3 DNA: TGTGCCAGCAAGGCGGGGGGCACAGATACGCAGTATTTT
CDR3 protein: CASKAGGTDTQYF

J gene: TRBJ2-7
D gene: TRBD2
clone size: .
V gene: TRBV7-9
CDR3 DNA: TGTGCCAGCAGCCCCCAGCGGGGGGGCCTCGAGCAGTACTTC
CDR3 protein: CASSPQRGGLEQYF

J gene: TRBJ1-1
D gene: TRBD1
clone size: .
V gene: TRBV5-1
CDR3 DNA: TGCGCCAGCAGCGTTGGACATCAGGGGGAAAACACTGAAGCTTTCTTT
CDR3 protein: CASSVGHQGENTEAFF

J gene: TRBJ1-1
D gene: TRBD1
clone size: .
V gene: TRBV4-1
CDR3 DNA: TGCGCCAGCAGCCAAGTAAACAGGGGACAGAACACTGAAGCTTTCTTT
CDR3 protein: CASSQVNRGQNTEAFF

J gene: TRBJ1-6
D gene: .
clone size: .
V gene: TRBV28
CDR3 DNA: TGTGCCACCTCGAAGACGGGGAATTCACCCCTCCACTTT
CDR3 protein: CATSKTGNSPLHF

J gene: TRBJ1-2
D gene: .
clone size: .
V gene: TRBV7-2
CDR3 DNA: TGTGCCAGCAGCCTCGTTGTTTCGCGTGGCTACACCTTC
CDR3 protein: CASSLVVSRGYTF

J gene: TRBJ2-3
D gene: TRBD2
clone size: .
V gene: TRBV5-4
CDR3 DNA: TGTGCCAGCAGCTTGAGAGCGGGGGGGCCGAGAGATACGCAGTATTTT
CDR3 protein: CASSLRAGGPRDTQYF

J gene: TRBJ2-1
D gene: TRBD2
clone size: many
V gene: TRBV29-1
CDR3 DNA: TGCAGCGTTGATAGCGGGGGGGCCTATGAGCAGTTCTTC
CDR3 protein: CSVDSGGAYEQFF

J gene: TRBJ1-1
D gene: .
clone size: .
V gene: TRBV28
CDR3 DNA: TGTGCCAGCAGTTCCGGTGGCCAGCGAGCTTTCTTT
CDR3 protein: CASSSGGQRAFF

J gene: TRBJ1-6
D gene: .
clone size: .
V gene: TRBV30
CDR3 DNA: TGTGCCTGGAGTTGGGGGACATCACCCCTCCACTTT
CDR3 protein: CAWSWGTSPLHF

J gene: TRBJ2-5
D gene: TRBD1
clone size: few
V gene: TRBV5-1
CDR3 DNA: TGCGCCAGCAGCTGGACAGGGGGAGAGACCCAGTACTTC
CDR3 protein: CASSWTGGETQYF

J gene: TRBJ2-7
D gene: TRBD2
clone size: .
V gene: TRBV18
CDR3 DNA: TGTGTCAGCTCACCTCCGGGACTACTGGACGAGCAGTACTTC
CDR3 protein: CVSSPPGLLDEQYF

J gene: TRBJ1-5
D gene: .
clone size: once
V gene: TRBV19
CDR3 DNA: TGTGCCAGTACCACTTCCAGGGAAGGGAATCAGCCCCAGCATTTT
CDR3 protein: CASTTSREGNQPQHF

J gene: TRBJ2-5
D gene: TRBD2
clone size: .
V gene: TRBV4-1
CDR3 DNA: TGCGCCAGCAGCCAAGATCCCAGCGGGGCGTGGGAGACCCAGTACTTC
CDR3 protein: CASSQDPSGAWETQYF

J gene: TRBJ2-7
D gene: TRBD1
clone size: .
V gene: TRBV6-5
CDR3 DNA: TGTGCCAGCAGGGACAGGTTTTCGTTCTCCTACGAGCAGTACTTC
CDR3 protein: CASRDRFSFSYEQYF

J gene: TRBJ1-4
D gene: .
clone size: .
V gene: TRBV2
CDR3 DNA: TGTGCCAGCAGTCCCCAGGGGACCAAAGAAGAAAAACTGTTTTTT
CDR3 protein: CASSPQGTKEEKLFF

J gene: TRBJ2-2
D gene: .
clone size: .
V gene: TRBV6-6
CDR3 DNA: TGTGCCAGCAGCTTGGCACAGGGCCGGACCGGGGAGCTGTTTTTT
CDR3 protein: CASSLAQGRTGELFF